This TCR beta chain emerged from a study of radiotherapy plus CTLA-4 blockade in lung cancer. Study-wide background: With less than 40% of patients having disease control, objective responses were seen in less than 20%.

The study, taken as a whole, reports: Early clone dynamics of blood T cells, plus interferon-beta, reportedly predicted response best. Tumor-origin TCR clones grew in blood after radiotherapy plus ipilimumab.

The data were produced by immunoSEQ multiplex PCR, yet TCRdb's version contains in-frame clones alone and is incomplete. The data contain about 72,000 clones, around 81% of them singletons. Germline V CDR1 and CDR2: SGHDT, YYEEEE. The CDR3 is made up of 15 amino acids. V was pared by 2 bases and J by 4 bases, with 8 bases of the junction left unmatched. Turning to this clone: As yet, its antigen is unknown.

The rearrangement links TRBV5-6 to TRBJ1-1, with 7 bases lining up with TRBD1. This clonotype originated in a human donor with non-small cell lung cancer who had a partial response to radiotherapy plus ipilimumab. Here the sequenced sample was peripheral blood, taken from a patient treated with radiotherapy plus ipilimumab. The CDR3 DNA follows: TGTGCCAGCAGCTTTCGACAGGGTCGGAGCACTGAAGCTTTCTTT. It yields the protein CASSFRQGRSTEAFF. The whole variable domain, remainder taken from reference TRBV5-6 and TRBJ1-1, is DAGVTQSPTHLIKTRGQQVTLRCSPKSGHDTVSWYQQALGQGPQFIFQYYEEEERQRGNFPDRFSGHQFPNYSSELNVNALLLGDSALYLCASSFRQGRSTEAFFGQGTRLTVV.